What follows are 6 T cell receptor beta chains derived from one specimen sequenced in a study of T cell repertoires in cytomegalovirus infection. TCRdb called the reads again in MiXCR, with one record for every CDR3 protein. The table has approximately 500,000 distinct CDR3 sequences, 16% seen once; the top ten hold about 24%. The sequenced sample consisted of CD8+ T cells from PBMCs. These receptors all stem from a human donor in good health (CMV status not recorded). Some clones in this sample may be carry-over from other donors' samples.

Worth noting for this clonotype: This CDR3 is missing its conserved last phenylalanine or tryptophan, likely due to a read error. The limits of the CDR3 on the DNA are not certain, so only TCRdb's listed CDR3 is given. This chain uses TRBV6-6 with TRBJ2-1; TRBD2, the table's D call, lacks a check against the DNA. Including both end residues, the CDR3 is 14 amino acids long. Germline CDR1 MNHNY, CDR2 SVGAGI (reference sequence). The CDR3 loop reads CASSYSTPGTSNFL.

The J gene is TRBJ1-3, the V gene TRBV29-1, with D tentatively TRBD1 (6 bases). Trimming took off 4 bases at V and 4 bases at J, with 20 bases between the two ends. The CDR3 length is 16 residues. Germline V lookup: CDR1 SQVTM, CDR2 ANQGSEA. CDR3 nucleotide sequence: TGCAGCGTTGGTTGGACTACAGGGACTCGCGGAAACACCATATATTTT. Translated: CSVGWTTGTRGNTIYF.

There are a few counts of this clonotype. V and J are TRBV27 and TRBJ2-7; TRBD2 is a possible D gene (6 bases). Germline values: CDR1 MNHEY, CDR2 SMNVEV (reference sequence). Trimming removed 5 bases from V and 2 bases from J, with 19 bases in between. This CDR3 contains 16 residues. As DNA, the CDR3 is TGTGCCAGCAGTCACTTCCTCTCGGGACTCACCTACGAGCAGTACTTC. Translation: CASSHFLSGLTYEQYF.

This clonotype has a handful of counts. The V call is TRBV29-1, the J call TRBJ2-7; TRBD2 matches 8 bases. V lost 6 bases and J lost 2; bases outside the gene matches: 6. This CDR3 is 13 amino acids long. The germline V gene has CDR1 SQVTM and CDR2 ANQGSEA. The CDR3 region is CSVLAGYTYEQYF. In DNA form, the CDR3 reads TGCAGCGTGTTAGCGGGGTATACCTACGAGCAGTACTTC.

This clonotype was counted only a few times. The chain combines TRBV20-1 with TRBJ1-3; TRBD1 matches 11 bases. V shed 5 bases, J shed 3 bases, and the junction held 12 bases outside the gene matches. The CDR3 has 17 residues. CDR1 is DFQATT and CDR2 is SNEGSKA in the germline V gene (reference sequence). CDR3 coding DNA: TGCAGTGCTCGGATTTCTTGGACAGGGGGCTATGGAAACACCATATATTTT. Protein: CSARISWTGGYGNTIYF.

This clonotype was seen at least ten times. The chain couples TRBV27 to TRBJ2-1; maybe TRBD2 (6 bases). The germline V and J ends were trimmed by 2 bases and 8 bases, with 16 bases remaining between them. This CDR3 is built from 15 residues. Germline CDR1 is MNHEY and CDR2 is SMNVEV (reference sequence). In DNA form, the CDR3 reads TGTGCCAGCAGTTTACCAGGCGGGGCCGAGGATGAGCAGTTCTTC. It encodes CASSLPGGAEDEQFF.